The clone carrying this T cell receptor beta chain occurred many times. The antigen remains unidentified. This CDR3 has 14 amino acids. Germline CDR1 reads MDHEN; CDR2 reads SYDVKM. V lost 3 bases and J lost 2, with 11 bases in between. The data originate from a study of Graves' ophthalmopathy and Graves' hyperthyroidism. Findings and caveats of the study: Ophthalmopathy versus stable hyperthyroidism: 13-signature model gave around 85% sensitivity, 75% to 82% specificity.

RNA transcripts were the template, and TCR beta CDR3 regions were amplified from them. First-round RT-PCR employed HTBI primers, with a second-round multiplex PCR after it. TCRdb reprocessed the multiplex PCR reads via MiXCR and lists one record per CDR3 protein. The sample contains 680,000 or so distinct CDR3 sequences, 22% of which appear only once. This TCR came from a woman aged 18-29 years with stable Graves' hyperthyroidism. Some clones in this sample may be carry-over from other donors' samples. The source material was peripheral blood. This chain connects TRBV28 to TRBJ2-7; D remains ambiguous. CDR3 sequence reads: CASSFLRGAYEQYF. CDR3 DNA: TGTGCCAGCAGTTTCCTGCGTGGGGCCTACGAGCAGTACTTC.